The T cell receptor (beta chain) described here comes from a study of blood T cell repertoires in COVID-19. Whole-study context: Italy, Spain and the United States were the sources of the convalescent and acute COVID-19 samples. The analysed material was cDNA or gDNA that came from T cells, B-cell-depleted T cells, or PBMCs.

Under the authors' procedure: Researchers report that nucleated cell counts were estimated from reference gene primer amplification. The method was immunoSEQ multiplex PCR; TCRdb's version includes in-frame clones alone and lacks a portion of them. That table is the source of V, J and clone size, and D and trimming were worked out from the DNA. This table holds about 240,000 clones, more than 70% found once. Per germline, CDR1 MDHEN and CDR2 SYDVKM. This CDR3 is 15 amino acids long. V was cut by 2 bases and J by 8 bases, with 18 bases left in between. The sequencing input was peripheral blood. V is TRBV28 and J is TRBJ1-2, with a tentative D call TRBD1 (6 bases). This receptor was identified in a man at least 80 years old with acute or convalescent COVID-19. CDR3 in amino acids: CASSLPDTGLGGYTF. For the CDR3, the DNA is TGTGCCAGCAGTTTACCCGATACAGGGCTGGGAGGCTACACCTTC.